These T cell receptor beta chains were read from a single sample in a study of blood T cells in healthy people across ages. Using its own MiXCR run on the 5' RACE reads, TCRdb lists one record per CDR3 protein. Of some 320,000 distinct CDR3 sequences listed, less than 30% are singletons. Sequencing was performed on blood. Every receptor here comes from a woman in her seventies in good health. CDR3s include the opening cysteine and the closing phenylalanine or tryptophan. D genes are given only for firm matches. The size of a clone is reported for some rows only, either as once, few or many, or as a class for expanded clones.

d_gene: .
abundance: .
v_gene: TRBV21-1
j_gene: TRBJ2-7
CDR3nt: TGTGCCAGCAGCAAAAGATGGGGGAGAATTTGCTACGAGCAGTACTTC
CDR3aa: CASSKRWGRICYEQYF

d_gene: TRBD1
abundance: few
v_gene: TRBV2
j_gene: TRBJ2-5
CDR3nt: TGTGCCAGCAGTGCTGGACAGGGGCGGCAAGAGACCCAGTACTTC
CDR3aa: CASSAGQGRQETQYF

d_gene: .
abundance: .
v_gene: TRBV20-1
j_gene: TRBJ1-1
CDR3nt: TGCAGTGCTAGAGAAAGTTTGAACACTGAAGCTTTCTTT
CDR3aa: CSARESLNTEAFF

d_gene: .
abundance: few
v_gene: TRBV20-1
j_gene: TRBJ2-7
CDR3nt: TGCAGTGCTAGAGCCGCACTTTACGAGCAGTACTTC
CDR3aa: CSARAALYEQYF

d_gene: TRBD1
abundance: few
v_gene: TRBV29-1
j_gene: TRBJ1-2
CDR3nt: TGCAGCGGCGGGGACAGCGACTATGGCTACACCTTC
CDR3aa: CSGGDSDYGYTF

d_gene: TRBD2
abundance: .
v_gene: TRBV10-3
j_gene: TRBJ2-1
CDR3nt: TGTGCCATCAGCGCCGGGACTACCATGTACAATGAGCAGTTCTTC
CDR3aa: CAISAGTTMYNEQFF

d_gene: .
abundance: once
v_gene: TRBV6-4
j_gene: TRBJ2-3
CDR3nt: TGTGCCAGCAGTGAAAGAGGGGCGAGCACAGATACGCAGTATTTT
CDR3aa: CASSERGASTDTQYF

d_gene: .
abundance: few
v_gene: TRBV20-1
j_gene: TRBJ1-1
CDR3nt: TGCAGTGGCACCCCCCACACTGAAGCTTTCTTT
CDR3aa: CSGTPHTEAFF

d_gene: TRBD2
abundance: .
v_gene: TRBV3-1
j_gene: TRBJ2-1
CDR3nt: TGTGCCAGCAGCCAAGGGCGGGAGGGTCAGGTGTTCTTC
CDR3aa: CASSQGREGQVFF

d_gene: TRBD2
abundance: .
v_gene: TRBV28
j_gene: TRBJ2-5
CDR3nt: TGTGCCAGCAGTCCTCACGGACTAGCGGCGGTCCAAGAGACCCAGTACTTC
CDR3aa: CASSPHGLAAVQETQYF

d_gene: .
abundance: few
v_gene: TRBV11-2
j_gene: TRBJ2-1
CDR3nt: TGTGCCAGCAGCTTAGGATTACGGCAGGGGAAGAGGAATGAGCAGTTCTTC
CDR3aa: CASSLGLRQGKRNEQFF

d_gene: TRBD1
abundance: few
v_gene: TRBV20-1
j_gene: TRBJ2-7
CDR3nt: TGCAGTGCTAGAGGATCGGACAGGGGGACCTACGAGCAGTACTTC
CDR3aa: CSARGSDRGTYEQYF

d_gene: .
abundance: .
v_gene: TRBV20-1
j_gene: TRBJ2-2
CDR3nt: TGCAGTGCCGGACTGAACACCGGGGAGCTGTTTTTT
CDR3aa: CSAGLNTGELFF

d_gene: .
abundance: .
v_gene: TRBV4-2
j_gene: TRBJ1-2
CDR3nt: TGTGCCAGCAGCTTCGGTTGGGGTAACTATGGCTACACCTTC
CDR3aa: CASSFGWGNYGYTF

d_gene: TRBD2
abundance: once
v_gene: TRBV28
j_gene: TRBJ2-1
CDR3nt: TGTGCCAGCAGTTTGTCCGGACTAGTCTTTTCGCAGTTCTTC
CDR3aa: CASSLSGLVFSQFF

d_gene: TRBD2
abundance: few
v_gene: TRBV11-2
j_gene: TRBJ2-1
CDR3nt: TGTGCCAGCAGCTTATTATCGCTAGCGGGAGGGACCGGGGATGAGCAGTTCTTC
CDR3aa: CASSLLSLAGGTGDEQFF

d_gene: .
abundance: few
v_gene: TRBV4-1
j_gene: TRBJ2-1
CDR3nt: TGCGCCAGCAGCCAAGTTGATCGGGAGAGAAATGAGCAGTTCTTC
CDR3aa: CASSQVDRERNEQFF

d_gene: .
abundance: .
v_gene: TRBV12-3/TRBV12-4
j_gene: TRBJ2-1
CDR3nt: TGTGCCAGCTCCCTGGTGATGGGGTTTCCAAGGGATGAGCAGTTCTTC
CDR3aa: CASSLVMGFPRDEQFF

d_gene: .
abundance: .
v_gene: TRBV7-2
j_gene: TRBJ1-4
CDR3nt: TGTGCCAGCAGCTTAGATTATCGGGGCAGCTTGTTTTTT
CDR3aa: CASSLDYRGSLFF

d_gene: .
abundance: .
v_gene: TRBV20-1
j_gene: TRBJ2-3
CDR3nt: TGCAGTGCTAGAGCCCCTCAGACACGTAACACAGATACGCAGTATTTT
CDR3aa: CSARAPQTRNTDTQYF

d_gene: .
abundance: .
v_gene: TRBV29-1
j_gene: TRBJ1-1
CDR3nt: TGCAGCGTTGTGGGGGCCGGAGGGATGAACACTGAAGCTTTCTTT
CDR3aa: CSVVGAGGMNTEAFF

d_gene: .
abundance: .
v_gene: TRBV7-8
j_gene: TRBJ2-5
CDR3nt: TGTGCCAGCAGCCATCTCGTAGAGACCCGGTACTTC
CDR3aa: CASSHLVETRYF

d_gene: .
abundance: .
v_gene: TRBV29-1
j_gene: TRBJ1-1
CDR3nt: TGCAGCGTTGAACACTACGAAGCTTTCTTT
CDR3aa: CSVEHYEAFF

d_gene: .
abundance: .
v_gene: TRBV6-5
j_gene: TRBJ2-1
CDR3nt: TGTGCCAGCAGTTACTGGGGGGGCAGGGTGGACAATGAGCAGTTCTTC
CDR3aa: CASSYWGGRVDNEQFF

d_gene: TRBD1
abundance: few
v_gene: TRBV9
j_gene: TRBJ2-6
CDR3nt: TGTGCCAGCAGCGTAGGGACAGGGAAATCTGGGGCCAACGTCCTGACTTTC
CDR3aa: CASSVGTGKSGANVLTF

d_gene: TRBD1
abundance: few
v_gene: TRBV7-2
j_gene: TRBJ1-4
CDR3nt: TGTGCCAGCAGCTCTCGACAGGGGAGAAAACTGTTTTTT
CDR3aa: CASSSRQGRKLFF

d_gene: TRBD1
abundance: few
v_gene: TRBV6-6
j_gene: TRBJ1-1
CDR3nt: TGTGCCAGCACCATACAGGGGGCTCGGACTGAAGCTTTCTTT
CDR3aa: CASTIQGARTEAFF

d_gene: TRBD2
abundance: .
v_gene: TRBV29-1
j_gene: TRBJ2-3
CDR3nt: TGCAGCGGCGGGAGGCCTAGCACAGATACGCAGTATTTT
CDR3aa: CSGGRPSTDTQYF

d_gene: TRBD1
abundance: few
v_gene: TRBV6-5
j_gene: TRBJ1-4
CDR3nt: TGTGCCAGCAGTACCCCGGGGACAGAGAATGAAAAACTGTTTTTT
CDR3aa: CASSTPGTENEKLFF

d_gene: .
abundance: few
v_gene: TRBV20-1
j_gene: TRBJ2-4
CDR3nt: TGCAGTGCTAACGTTGGTTTTCAAAACATTCAGTACTTC
CDR3aa: CSANVGFQNIQYF

d_gene: .
abundance: .
v_gene: TRBV12-3/TRBV12-4
j_gene: TRBJ1-5
CDR3nt: TGTGCCAGCAGCTTGGGAATAAGCAATCAGCCCCAGCATTTT
CDR3aa: CASSLGISNQPQHF

d_gene: .
abundance: few
v_gene: TRBV28
j_gene: TRBJ1-5
CDR3nt: TGTGCCAGCAGTGATGGGGGAAGCCAGCCCCAGCATTTT
CDR3aa: CASSDGGSQPQHF

d_gene: .
abundance: .
v_gene: TRBV7-2
j_gene: TRBJ1-4
CDR3nt: TGTGCCAGCAGCTTAGGGCAGGGAGGCCGGGTAGAAAAACTGTTTTTT
CDR3aa: CASSLGQGGRVEKLFF

d_gene: TRBD1
abundance: .
v_gene: TRBV27
j_gene: TRBJ2-3
CDR3nt: TGTGCCAGCAGTCCCTCGACAGGGGATTACACAGATACGCAGTATTTT
CDR3aa: CASSPSTGDYTDTQYF

d_gene: .
abundance: .
v_gene: TRBV29-1
j_gene: TRBJ1-2
CDR3nt: TGCAGCGTTGTGGGGGAAGAGGGCTACACCTTC
CDR3aa: CSVVGEEGYTF

d_gene: .
abundance: many
v_gene: TRBV18
j_gene: TRBJ2-5
CDR3nt: TGTGCCAGCTCACCAACCAGGGCCGAGACCCAGTACTTC
CDR3aa: CASSPTRAETQYF

d_gene: .
abundance: few
v_gene: TRBV18
j_gene: TRBJ1-2
CDR3nt: TGTGCCAGCTCACATGAGACGGGCGACACGGGCTATGGCTACACCTTC
CDR3aa: CASSHETGDTGYGYTF

d_gene: .
abundance: .
v_gene: TRBV5-6
j_gene: TRBJ1-6
CDR3nt: TGTGCCAGCAGCAGGTGGCAGTCTAATTCACCCCTCCACTTT
CDR3aa: CASSRWQSNSPLHF

d_gene: .
abundance: .
v_gene: TRBV6-5
j_gene: TRBJ2-7
CDR3nt: TGTGCCAGCCAGGCTACAGGCCGCTACGAGCAGTACTTC
CDR3aa: CASQATGRYEQYF

d_gene: TRBD1
abundance: .
v_gene: TRBV12-3/TRBV12-4
j_gene: TRBJ1-5
CDR3nt: TGTGCCAGCACCCCAGGGGGTCAGCCCCAGCATTTT
CDR3aa: CASTPGGQPQHF

d_gene: TRBD2
abundance: .
v_gene: TRBV10-3
j_gene: TRBJ2-3
CDR3nt: TGTGCCATCAGTGAGGAGCCCGCGGGAGTTGAGGAGGATACGCAGTATTTT
CDR3aa: CAISEEPAGVEEDTQYF

d_gene: TRBD1
abundance: few
v_gene: TRBV29-1
j_gene: TRBJ1-1
CDR3nt: TGCAGCGTTGAACCCCCAGGGGGGGAAGCTTTCTTT
CDR3aa: CSVEPPGGEAFF

d_gene: .
abundance: .
v_gene: TRBV20-1
j_gene: TRBJ1-1
CDR3nt: TGCAGTGCTAGTTACAAGCTTTTGAACACTGAAGCTTTCTTT
CDR3aa: CSASYKLLNTEAFF

d_gene: .
abundance: few
v_gene: TRBV29-1
j_gene: TRBJ1-3
CDR3nt: TGCAGCGTTCCCGCGACGGGGTTTGGAAACACCATATATTTT
CDR3aa: CSVPATGFGNTIYF

d_gene: .
abundance: once
v_gene: TRBV29-1
j_gene: TRBJ1-1
CDR3nt: TGCAGCGTTGACCCTAGCCGTGAAGCTTTCTTT
CDR3aa: CSVDPSREAFF

d_gene: .
abundance: .
v_gene: TRBV11-2
j_gene: TRBJ1-1
CDR3nt: TGTGCCAGCAGCCCCGGGGGGCAGGGGAACACTGAAGCTTTCTTT
CDR3aa: CASSPGGQGNTEAFF

d_gene: .
abundance: few
v_gene: TRBV5-1
j_gene: TRBJ2-7
CDR3nt: TGCGCCAGCAGCTCCGGGACCTCGGCCAACGAGCAGTACTTC
CDR3aa: CASSSGTSANEQYF

d_gene: .
abundance: .
v_gene: TRBV20-1
j_gene: TRBJ2-3
CDR3nt: TGCAGTGCCAGTTCCCTAGATACGCGGTATTTT
CDR3aa: CSASSLDTRYF

d_gene: .
abundance: .
v_gene: TRBV6-6
j_gene: TRBJ1-1
CDR3nt: TGTGCCAGCAGCCGCGAAACAGGGCCTGAAGCTTTCTTT
CDR3aa: CASSRETGPEAFF

d_gene: .
abundance: .
v_gene: TRBV9
j_gene: TRBJ2-5
CDR3nt: TGTGCCAGCAGCGTCTTAGGGGGGACGGACGATGAGTTCTTC
CDR3aa: CASSVLGGTDDEFF

d_gene: .
abundance: .
v_gene: TRBV19
j_gene: TRBJ2-2
CDR3nt: TGTGCCAGTGCTAGCGCGACAAACACCGGGGAGCTGTTTTTT
CDR3aa: CASASATNTGELFF

d_gene: TRBD1
abundance: .
v_gene: TRBV20-1
j_gene: TRBJ2-3
CDR3nt: TGCAGTGCTAGAGATCTTACAGGGGGAGATACGCAGTATTTT
CDR3aa: CSARDLTGGDTQYF